The sequence of this TCR beta chain was determined in a study of T cell repertoires in cytomegalovirus infection. Regarding the study as a whole: The ex vivo response was dominated by HLA-C-restricted CMV-specific TCR beta clonotypes.

This clonotype has at least ten counts. The antigen is undetermined. MiXCR was run by TCRdb on the reads, yielding one entry per CDR3 protein. This table has under 250,000 distinct CDR3 sequences, about 12% appearing once. Germline V gives CDR1 SGHTA, CDR2 FQGNSA. The length of the CDR3 is 14 residues. Trimming shortened V by 2 bases and J by 8 bases, and 12 bases separated the two germline ends. The clonotype originates from a human donor in good health (CMV status not recorded). Some clones in this sample may be carry-over from other donors' samples. This chain uses TRBV7-2 with TRBJ1-4; D ambiguous. The sequencing sample was made of PBMCs. The CDR3 region has the DNA TGTGCCAGCAGCTTAAAAATGGCCTCGGAAAAACTGTTTTTT. Protein: CASSLKMASEKLFF.